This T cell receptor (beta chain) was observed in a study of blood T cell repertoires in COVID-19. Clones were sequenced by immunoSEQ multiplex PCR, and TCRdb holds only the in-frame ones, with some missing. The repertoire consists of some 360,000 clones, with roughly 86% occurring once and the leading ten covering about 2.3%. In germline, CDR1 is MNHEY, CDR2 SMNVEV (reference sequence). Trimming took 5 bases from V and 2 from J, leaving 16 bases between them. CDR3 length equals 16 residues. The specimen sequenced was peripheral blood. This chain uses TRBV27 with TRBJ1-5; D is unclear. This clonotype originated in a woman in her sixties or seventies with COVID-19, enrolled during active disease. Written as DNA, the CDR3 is TGTGCCAGCAGTGTACTCTACAGTGGCGGCAATCAGCCCCAGCATTTT. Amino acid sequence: CASSVLYSGGNQPQHF.